This T cell receptor (beta chain) appears in the sequencing data of a study of T-cell memory formation after mild COVID-19. Findings and limits, study-wide: Contracting CD4+ clones were located mainly in CM and EM, and CD8+ clones in EMRA.

With constant-segment primers, 5'RACE yielded cDNA libraries of TCR alpha and TCR beta that carried sample barcodes and UMIs. TCRdb analysed the 5' RACE reads with MiXCR anew, one entry per CDR3 protein. The profile shows about 600,000 distinct CDR3 sequences, less than 25% of them singletons. This clonotype turned up a few times. What it recognizes is unknown. The receptor was derived from an adult woman who had mild COVID-19 (a few samples of this study predate the infection). Cell type and time point are not known. Sample: PBMCs or a T cell subset sorted from them (not recorded which).

The CDR3 DNA sequence: TGTGCCAGCCTAGCGGGGGGGCAGGAGACCCAGTACTTC. Amino acids: CASLAGGQETQYF. V usage is TRBV25-1 and J usage is TRBJ2-5; 12 bases are a match to TRBD2. CDR1 MGHDK and CDR2 SYGVNS come from the germline V gene. J gave up 5 bases and V 8 bases, and 3 bases lay outside the gene matches. The CDR3 has 13 residues.